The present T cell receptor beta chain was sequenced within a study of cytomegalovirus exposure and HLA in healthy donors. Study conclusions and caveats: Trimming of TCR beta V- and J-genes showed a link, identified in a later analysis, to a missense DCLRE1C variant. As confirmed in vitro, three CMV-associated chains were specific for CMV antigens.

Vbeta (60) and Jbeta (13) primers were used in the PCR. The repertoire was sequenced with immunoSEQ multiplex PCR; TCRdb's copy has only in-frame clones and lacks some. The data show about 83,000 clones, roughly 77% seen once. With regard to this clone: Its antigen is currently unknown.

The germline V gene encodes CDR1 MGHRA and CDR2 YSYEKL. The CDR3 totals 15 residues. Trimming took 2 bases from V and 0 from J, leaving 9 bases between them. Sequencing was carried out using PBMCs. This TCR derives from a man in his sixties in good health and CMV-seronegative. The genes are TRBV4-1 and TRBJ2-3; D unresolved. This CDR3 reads CASSQRVMSTDTQYF. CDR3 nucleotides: TGCGCCAGCAGCCAACGGGTCATGAGCACAGATACGCAGTATTTT.